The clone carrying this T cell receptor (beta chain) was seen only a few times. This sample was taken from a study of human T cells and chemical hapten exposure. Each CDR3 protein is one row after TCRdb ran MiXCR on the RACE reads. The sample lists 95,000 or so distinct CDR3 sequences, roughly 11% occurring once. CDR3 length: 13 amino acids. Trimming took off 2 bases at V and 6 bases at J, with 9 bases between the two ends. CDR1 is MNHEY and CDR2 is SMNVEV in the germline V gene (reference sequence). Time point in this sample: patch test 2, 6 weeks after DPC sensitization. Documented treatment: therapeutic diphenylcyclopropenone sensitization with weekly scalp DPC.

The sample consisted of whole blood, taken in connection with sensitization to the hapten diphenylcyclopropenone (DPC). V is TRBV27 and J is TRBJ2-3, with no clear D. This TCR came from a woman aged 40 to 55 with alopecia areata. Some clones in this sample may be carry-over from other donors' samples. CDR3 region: CASSLRRGDTQYF. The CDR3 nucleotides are TGTGCCAGCAGTTTAAGGCGTGGCGATACGCAGTATTTT.